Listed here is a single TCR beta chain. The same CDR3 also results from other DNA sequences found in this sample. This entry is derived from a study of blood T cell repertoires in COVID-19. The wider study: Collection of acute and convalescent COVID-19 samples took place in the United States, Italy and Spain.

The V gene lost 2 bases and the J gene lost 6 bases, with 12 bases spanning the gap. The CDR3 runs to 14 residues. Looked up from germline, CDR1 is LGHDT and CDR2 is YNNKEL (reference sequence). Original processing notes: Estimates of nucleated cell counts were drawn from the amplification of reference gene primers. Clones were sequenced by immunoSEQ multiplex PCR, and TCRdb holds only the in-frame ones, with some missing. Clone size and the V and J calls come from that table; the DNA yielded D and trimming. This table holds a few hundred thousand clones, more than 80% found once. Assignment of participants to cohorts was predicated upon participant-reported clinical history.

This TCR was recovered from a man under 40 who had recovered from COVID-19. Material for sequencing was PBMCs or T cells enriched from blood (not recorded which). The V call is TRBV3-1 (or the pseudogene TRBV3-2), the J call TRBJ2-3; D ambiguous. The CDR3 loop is CASSQLSTGDTQYF. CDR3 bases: TGTGCCAGCAGCCAACTGAGTACCGGTGATACGCAGTATTTT.